This T cell receptor (beta chain) was identified in a study of T cell repertoires in cytomegalovirus infection. Looking at the study overall: Alongside well-studied HLA-B-restricted CMV epitopes, recently identified HLA-C-restricted CMV epitopes were also used. An indication of both CMV infection and matching HLA type came from public TCR beta signatures.

The V segment lost 6 bases and the J segment 3 bases; nucleotides outside the gene matches: 6. The CDR3 contains 15 residues. CDR1 and CDR2 from the germline V gene are MNHEY and SMNVEV (reference sequence). From the reads, TCRdb called clonotypes with MiXCR, one entry per CDR3 protein. The sample lists 830,000 or so distinct CDR3 sequences, around a third occurring once. Comment on this clonotype: What it binds is not known.

The study's findings and limits: Frequencies of public TCR beta families were cumulated, and this identified carriers of CMV plus the relevant HLA. Within the response measured ex vivo, HLA-C-restricted CMV-specific TCR beta clonotypes were dominant.

The sequencing here drew on cultured CD8+ T cells from PBMCs, taken from culture after CMV antigen stimulation. This receptor was obtained from a human donor in good health (CMV status not recorded). Some clones in this sample may be carry-over from other donors' samples. The V and J genes are TRBV27 and TRBJ2-7; 12 positions agree with TRBD1. The CDR3 protein is CASSAGTGGFYEQYF. The CDR3 coding sequence is TGTGCCAGCAGCGCTGGGACAGGGGGCTTCTACGAGCAGTACTTC.